The 27 T cell receptor beta chains presented below share a single source sample, sequenced in a study of TIL therapy for anti-PD-1-resistant metastatic lung cancer. Sequencing used immunoSEQ v3. The repertoire was sequenced with immunoSEQ multiplex PCR; TCRdb's copy has only in-frame clones and lacks some. The table includes about 59,000 clones, 73% detected once. Time point in this sample: pre-treatment sample, taken before nivolumab and TIL therapy. The specimen was blood, collected at baseline. These receptors all come from a person between 25 and 80 years old with non-small cell lung cancer.

V is TRBV19 and J is TRBJ2-7; TRBD1 agrees at 11 bases. This CDR3 is built from 17 residues. Per germline, CDR1 LNHDA and CDR2 SQIVND (reference sequence). Trimming removed 5 bases from V and 3 bases from J; junction bases left unmatched: 12. CDR3 coding DNA: TGTGCCAGTAGTGACCCGGCCCGGGGACAGGGGGACTACGAGCAGTACTTC. It is translated as CASSDPARGQGDYEQYF.

The CDR3 spells CASSFSSMNTEAFF. CDR3 nucleotide sequence: TGCGCCAGCAGCTTTTCTTCGATGAACACTGAAGCTTTCTTT. V is TRBV5-1 and J is TRBJ1-1; D uncertain. V lost 2 bases to trimming and J lost 0 bases, with 8 bases between them. Germline CDR1 and CDR2: SGHRS and YFSETQ. The CDR3 loop spans 14 amino acids.

This clone occurred once. The J gene is TRBJ2-5, the V gene TRBV11-3, with D hard to call. Germline CDR1 SGHNT, CDR2 YENEEA. This CDR3 comprises 13 residues. V gave up 6 bases and J gave up 5 bases, with 13 bases separating them. The CDR3 nucleotides are TGTGCCAGCAGTCTGGGTTCGTGGGAGACCCAGTACTTC. Its translation is CASSLGSWETQYF.

V is TRBV2 and J is TRBJ2-2, with D unclear. This CDR3 spans 15 amino acids. Trimming took off 5 bases at V and 4 bases at J, with 14 bases between the two ends. Germline V gives CDR1 SNHLY, CDR2 FYNNEI. The CDR3 sequence: CASSTDGVGTGELFF. The DNA for the CDR3 is TGTGCCAGCAGTACTGATGGGGTAGGCACCGGGGAGCTGTTTTTT.

V and J are TRBV11-2 and TRBJ1-2; 8 bases align to TRBD1. The CDR3 runs 14 residues. Trimming at V came to 4 bases and at J to 2 bases, leaving 3 bases not matched to a gene. Looked up from germline, CDR1 is SGHAT and CDR2 is FQNNGV. This CDR3 is CASSSGQANYGYTF. CDR3 nucleotide sequence: TGTGCCAGCAGCTCGGGACAGGCGAACTATGGCTACACCTTC.

The V and J genes are TRBV27 and TRBJ2-6; D is possibly TRBD2 (5 bases). The V end was cut by 1 base, the J end by 0 bases, with 7 bases between. This CDR3 region has 16 residues. CDR1 and CDR2 (germline): MNHEY, SMNVEV (reference sequence). The CDR3 DNA is TGTGCCAGCAGTTTATTCGGGGTCTCTGGGGCCAACGTCCTGACTTTC. Protein sequence: CASSLFGVSGANVLTF.

The chain employs TRBV9 and TRBJ2-1, with 9 bases lining up with TRBD1. This CDR3 is 14 amino acids long. The junction had 1 base not matched to a gene; V was cut back by 4 bases and J by 2 bases. The germline CDR1 and CDR2 sequences are SGDLS and YYNGEE. The CDR3 protein is CASSRDRAYNEQFF. The CDR3 DNA reads as TGTGCCAGCAGCCGGGACAGGGCCTACAATGAGCAGTTCTTC.

This clone came up a few times. V gene TRBV2 combines with J gene TRBJ2-7, with D possibly TRBD1 on 5 matching bases. Germline CDR1 SNHLY, CDR2 FYNNEI. This CDR3 is 14 amino acids long. With 7 bases removed from V and 5 bases from J, the gap between germline ends came to 18 bases. The CDR3 DNA sequence: TGTGCCAGCACAGAACAGGTTACGGTAGACGAGCAGTACTTC. It encodes CASTEQVTVDEQYF.

V gene TRBV5-1 combines with J gene TRBJ2-3; TRBD2 aligns across 8 bases. The junction had 1 base not matched to a gene; V was cut back by 1 base and J by 0 bases. The CDR3 spans 15 residues. CDR1 SGHRS and CDR2 YFSETQ come from the germline V gene. CDR3 sequence reads: CASSLSSGSTDTQYF. CDR3 coding DNA: TGCGCCAGCAGCTTGTCTAGCGGGAGCACAGATACGCAGTATTTT.

The chain combines TRBV7-2 with TRBJ2-1; D call uncertain. In germline, CDR1 is SGHTA, CDR2 FQGNSA. This CDR3 has 15 amino acids. The V gene lost 5 bases and the J gene lost 2 bases, with 13 bases spanning the gap. CDR3 bases: TGTGCCAGCAGCCTGTACCAAAGTCCCTACAATGAGCAGTTCTTC. It yields the protein CASSLYQSPYNEQFF.

The gene calls are TRBV25-1 and TRBJ1-2, with 9 bases lining up with TRBD1. The CDR3 has 15 amino acids. Per germline, CDR1 MGHDK and CDR2 SYGVNS. Germline trimming cut 4 bases from V and 7 bases from J; bases unmatched to any gene: 10. For the CDR3, the DNA is TGTGCCAGCAGTGGCCCACCCGGGACAGGGTCTGGCTACACCTTC. This encodes CASSGPPGTGSGYTF.

V is TRBV6-1 and J is TRBJ2-7, with 8 bases identical to TRBD1. Germline CDR1 and CDR2: MNHNS and SASEGT. CDR3 length equals 15 residues. The junction had 13 bases not matched to a gene; V was cut back by 7 bases and J by 5 bases. The CDR3 here is CASTPGQGPFHEQYF. The CDR3, as DNA: TGTGCCAGCACCCCCGGACAGGGTCCTTTTCACGAGCAGTACTTC.

The CDR3 nucleotides read TGTGCCAGCAGCTTACAGGGGAGGGGCGAGACCCAGTACTTC. Protein: CASSLQGRGETQYF. The chain uses TRBV7-2 and TRBJ2-5; D may be TRBD2 (7 bases). The CDR3 loop spans 14 amino acids. V was trimmed by 2 bases and J by 5 bases, leaving 12 bases between them. The germline V gene has CDR1 SGHTA and CDR2 FQGNSA.

The gene calls are TRBV4-1 and TRBJ2-3; D is unresolved. V lost 2 bases to trimming and J lost 1 base, with 10 bases between them. The CDR3 loop spans 15 amino acids. The germline CDR1 and CDR2 sequences are MGHRA and YSYEKL. Here the CDR3 DNA reads TGCGCCAGCAGCCAATCACCAGACGGCACAGATACGCAGTATTTT. As protein: CASSQSPDGTDTQYF.

The J gene is TRBJ1-4, the V gene TRBV7-6; D is unresolved. V was clipped by 5 bases and J by 6 bases, with 16 bases between them. This CDR3 has 15 residues. Germline-derived CDR1 and CDR2 are SGHVS and FNYEAQ. Here the CDR3 DNA reads TGTGCCAGCAGCAGAGAGTCTAGGGTCCATGAAAAACTGTTTTTT. Residues: CASSRESRVHEKLFF. Looking up the rest from reference TRBV7-6 and TRBJ1-4 gives the full variable domain: GAGVSQSPRYKVTKRGQDVALRCDPISGHVSLYWYRQALGQGPEFLTYFNYEAQQDKSGLPNDRFSAERPEGSISTLTIQRTEQRDSAMYRCASSRESRVHEKLFFGSGTQLSVL.

The V call is TRBV5-1, the J call TRBJ1-4, with D possibly TRBD1 on 5 matching bases. Trimming left V 4 bases short and J 3 bases short, with 10 bases between. The CDR3 consists of 14 residues. Germline-derived CDR1 and CDR2 are SGHRS and YFSETQ. CDR3: CASSAGDANEKLFF. The CDR3 bases are TGCGCCAGCAGCGCGGGGGACGCTAATGAAAAACTGTTTTTT.

The CDR3, as DNA: TGTGCCAGCTCACCACCGACTAGATCCTTGGATACGCAGTATTTT. It encodes CASSPPTRSLDTQYF. The chain couples TRBV18 to TRBJ2-3; perhaps TRBD2 as D (6 bases). Trimming pared 0 bases from V and 6 bases from J, leaving 13 bases between. The CDR3 has 15 amino acids. In germline, CDR1 is KGHSH, CDR2 LQKENI.

The rearrangement joins TRBV28 to TRBJ2-7, with 7 bases matching TRBD1. There are 14 residues in the CDR3. J lost 4 bases, V lost 6 bases, and 9 bases had no gene match. CDR1 MDHEN and CDR2 SYDVKM come from the germline V gene. This chain's CDR3 is CASRTGTETYEQYF. Written as DNA, the CDR3 is TGTGCCAGCAGGACCGGGACAGAGACGTACGAGCAGTACTTC.

This chain joins TRBV7-9 and TRBJ1-4; no clear D. From germline, CDR1 is SEHNR and CDR2 FQNEAQ (reference sequence). Trimming took 0 bases from V and 8 from J, leaving 19 bases between them. This CDR3 comprises 17 residues. CDR3 in amino acids: CASSLATPALRREKLFF. The CDR3 nucleotides are TGTGCCAGCAGCTTAGCGACGCCCGCATTGCGCCGGGAAAAACTGTTTTTT.

This chain joins TRBV11-2 and TRBJ2-5; D is uncertain. V dropped 3 bases and J dropped 2 bases, with 19 bases sitting between them. Germline assignment: CDR1 SGHAT and CDR2 FQNNGV. The CDR3 length is 17 residues. CDR3 sequence: CASSFPRESTTQETQYF. In DNA form, the CDR3 reads TGTGCCAGCAGCTTCCCCCGCGAGTCCACCACGCAAGAGACCCAGTACTTC.

The chain recombines TRBV11-3 with TRBJ2-1; 10 bases fit TRBD1. The CDR3 sequence is 16 residues long. The junction had 7 bases not matched to a gene; V was cut back by 1 base and J by 7 bases. Germline CDR1 and CDR2: SGHNT and YENEEA. The chain's CDR3 is CASSLGPGQGSNEQFF. In nucleotides, the CDR3 is TGTGCCAGCAGCTTAGGACCGGGACAGGGGTCGAATGAGCAGTTCTTC.

This chain connects TRBV7-2 to TRBJ1-2; D unresolved. Trimming stripped 6 bases from V and 1 base from J, with 6 bases between. The CDR3 loop spans 12 amino acids. Germline V lookup: CDR1 SGHTA, CDR2 FQGNSA. The CDR3 reads CASSGVNYGYTF. CDR3 sequence (DNA): TGTGCCAGCAGTGGAGTTAACTATGGCTACACCTTC.

As for this clone: One junction end does not reproduce the germline sequence, and a read error may be involved. The J gene is TRBJ1-5, the V gene TRBV5-8; unclear D gene. This CDR3 region has 15 residues. The germline CDR1 and CDR2 sequences are SGHTS and YDEGEE. DNA for the CDR3: TGTGCCAGCAGTTTGGAGGGCGGTCGCAATCAGCCCCAGCATTTT. It translates to CASSLEGGRNQPQHF.

The rearrangement joins TRBV4-2 to TRBJ1-1, with D tentatively TRBD1 (6 bases). Germline CDR1 is LGHNA and CDR2 is YNFKEQ. The ends were cut back, 0 bases at V and 0 bases at J, with 14 bases in the middle. CDR3 length equals 17 residues. This chain's CDR3 is CASSQDADSAMNTEAFF. DNA of the CDR3: TGTGCCAGCAGCCAAGATGCGGACAGCGCCATGAACACTGAAGCTTTCTTT.

The chain is built from TRBV18 and TRBJ1-5; no clear D gene. V lost 2 bases and J 0 bases, leaving 11 bases between the germline ends. Germline assignment: CDR1 KGHSH and CDR2 LQKENI. The CDR3 contains 16 residues. DNA for the CDR3: TGTGCCAGCTCACCAAAGGCAGTCCATAGCAATCAGCCCCAGCATTTT. Translation gives CASSPKAVHSNQPQHF.

The CDR3 DNA reads TGTGCCAGCAGCTTTTTTGGACAGAAGGAAAACTATGGCTACACCTTC. Its translation: CASSFFGQKENYGYTF. The rearrangement joins TRBV11-3 to TRBJ1-2; tentatively, D is TRBD1 (6 bases). V was cut by 3 bases and J by 2 bases, with 16 bases left in between. Germline V CDR1 and CDR2: SGHNT, YENEEA. The CDR3 totals 16 residues. The variable domain in full, with the rest retrieved from reference TRBV11-3 and TRBJ1-2, is EAGVVQSPRYKIIEKKQPVAFWCNPISGHNTLYWYLQNLGQGPELLIRYENEEAVDDSQLPKDRFSAERLKGVDSTLKIQPAELGDSAVYLCASSFFGQKENYGYTFGSGTRLTVV.

The genes are TRBV11-2 and TRBJ2-1; the D gene is possibly TRBD2 (7 bases). Germline V lookup: CDR1 SGHAT, CDR2 FQNNGV. The CDR3 loop spans 14 amino acids. V lost 7 bases and J lost 1, with 11 bases in between. CDR3 residues: CASTGGRSYNEQFF. The CDR3 nucleotides are TGTGCCAGCACGGGGGGCCGTTCCTACAATGAGCAGTTCTTC.